This T cell receptor beta chain was recorded in a study of cytomegalovirus exposure and HLA in healthy donors. General observations from the study: The presence/absence work took it that sequencing depth was about the same across donors. Previous analysis showed most TCR beta V segments were productive about 87% or about 30% of the time.

Samples came from healthy bone marrow donors. Note on this clone: Antigen unknown.

The PCR employed 60 Vbeta primers together with 13 Jbeta primers. Sequenced by immunoSEQ multiplex PCR; TCRdb stores in-frame clones only, minus some. Of about 50,000 clones listed, roughly 80% are singletons. Per the germline V gene, CDR1 is MGHRA and CDR2 is YSYEKL. V lost 4 bases, J lost 6 bases, and 19 bases lay in between. CDR3 size: 15 residues. The source of this sequence is a man aged 25-45 years in good health and CMV-seropositive. This chain uses TRBV4-1 with TRBJ2-7; maybe TRBD2 (5 bases). The sample taken for sequencing was PBMCs. CDR3 bases: TGCGCCAGCAGCCCGAGGGTACTAGAACGATTCGAGCAGTACTTC. Translating it yields CASSPRVLERFEQYF.